The clone carrying this T cell receptor beta chain was counted once. The antigen is not known. The CDR3 length is 15 residues. Trimming removed 0 bases at V and 5 bases at J, with 14 bases between. Germline V lookup: CDR1 SGHRS, CDR2 YFSETQ. TCRdb keeps only in-frame clones here, not all; method: immunoSEQ multiplex PCR. The sample records 100,000 or so clones, 75% to 95% being singletons. The sample belongs to a study of T cell responses to AZD1222 COVID-19 vaccine. For the study at large: It was second doses at about 4 or about 12 weeks that were pooled.

Findings and caveats of the study: In a largely white British group with more females than males, clonal diversity was possibly underestimated.

The origin of this receptor is an adult in good health. Sample: peripheral blood, taken on day 0 of AZD1222 vaccination. The chain joins TRBV5-1 to TRBJ1-1; a weak D match, TRBD1 (6 bases). CDR3 sequence: CASSLGGGLRTEAFF. The CDR3 bases are TGCGCCAGCAGCTTGGGTGGGGGGCTAAGGACTGAAGCTTTCTTT.